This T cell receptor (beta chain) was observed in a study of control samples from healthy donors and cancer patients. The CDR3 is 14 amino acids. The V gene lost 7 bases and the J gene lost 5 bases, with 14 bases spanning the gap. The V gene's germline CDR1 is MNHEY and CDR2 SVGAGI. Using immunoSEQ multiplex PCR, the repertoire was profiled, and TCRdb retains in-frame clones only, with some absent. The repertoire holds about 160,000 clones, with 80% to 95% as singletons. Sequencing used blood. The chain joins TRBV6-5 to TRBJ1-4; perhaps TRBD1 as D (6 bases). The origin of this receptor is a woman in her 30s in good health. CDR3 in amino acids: CASNFDRINEKLFF. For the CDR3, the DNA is TGTGCCAGCAATTTCGACAGGATCAATGAAAAACTGTTTTTT.